Below, 22 T cell receptor beta chains from the same sample are listed, as sequenced in a study of regulatory T cells in long-lasting Graves disease. As to time point: newly diagnosed GD, antithyroid drugs for less than 3 months. The TCR library was made from RNA extracted from PBMCs. With iRepertoire HTBI primers and Arm-PCR of CDR3 regions, TCR beta libraries were built. TCRdb independently ran MiXCR on the multiplex PCR reads; one entry per CDR3 protein. The table shows hundreds of thousands of distinct CDR3 sequences, with roughly a sixth occurring only once. The sample consisted of peripheral blood mononuclear cells (PBMCs), taken at new diagnosis, from a patient treated with antithyroid drugs. Receptor source: a female donor with Graves disease.

This clonotype came up many times. The chain combines TRBV5-4 with TRBJ2-5; maybe TRBD2 (6 bases). Per the germline V gene, CDR1 is SGHNT and CDR2 is YYREEE (reference sequence). This CDR3 contains 16 residues. Deletions cut 3 bases from V and 6 bases from J, with 21 bases between. CDR3 coding DNA: TGTGCCAGCAGCTCATGGCCGGAGGGTAGAGAGAAGACCCAGTACTTC. It specifies CASSSWPEGREKTQYF. The full variable domain, in which reference TRBV5-4 and TRBJ2-5 provide the parts outside the CDR3, is ETGVTQSPTHLIKTRGQQVTLRCSSQSGHNTVSWYQQALGQGPQFIFQYYREEENGRGNFPPRFSGLQFPNYSSELNVNALELDDSALYLCASSSWPEGREKTQYFGPGTRLLVL.

This clonotype was recorded a few times. The chain uses TRBV3-1 and TRBJ2-3; tentative D call: TRBD1 (5 bases). This CDR3 is 13 amino acids long. V was cut by 10 bases and J by 4 bases, with 15 bases left in between. Germline values: CDR1 LGHDT, CDR2 YNNKEL (reference sequence). CDR3: CATQGLLADTQYF. The CDR3 bases are TGTGCCACCCAGGGCCTCCTCGCAGATACGCAGTATTTT.

The gene calls are TRBV4-1 and TRBJ2-2, with D possibly matching TRBD1 (6 bases). Germline V lookup: CDR1 MGHRA, CDR2 YSYEKL. The germline V and J ends were trimmed by 5 bases and 0 bases, with 22 bases remaining between them. The CDR3 has 19 amino acids. The CDR3 is CASSYHPLRQAANTGELFF. The CDR3 region has the DNA TGCGCCAGCAGCTACCATCCCCTCCGACAGGCAGCGAACACCGGGGAGCTGTTTTTT.

This clonotype was observed a few times. The chain uses TRBV6-1 and TRBJ2-6; D might be TRBD2 (6 bases). The germline V and J ends were trimmed by 8 bases and 7 bases, with 12 bases remaining between them. Germline V gene sequence: CDR1 MNHNS, CDR2 SASEGT. The CDR3 covers 13 residues. The CDR3 nucleotides read TGTGCCAGCGTAACCGGGGGAGCCAACGTCCTGACTTTC. It yields the protein CASVTGGANVLTF.

This clonotype was seen at least ten times. The CDR3 is CASSEPGTGDLYEQYF. For the CDR3, the DNA is TGTGCCAGCAGTGAACCGGGGACAGGGGATTTATACGAGCAGTACTTC. The chain recombines TRBV2 with TRBJ2-7; 10 bases map to TRBD1. The germline V gene encodes CDR1 SNHLY and CDR2 FYNNEI. The CDR3 totals 16 residues. V lost 2 bases, J lost 4 bases, and 8 bases stayed unmatched.

This clonotype came up many times. J is TRBJ2-5 and V is TRBV4-3, with D hard to call. This CDR3 is built from 14 residues. Germline V gives CDR1 LGHNA, CDR2 YSLEER. V lost 0 bases, J lost 4 bases, and 9 bases lay in between. CDR3 sequence: CASSQDSATETQYF. Here the CDR3 DNA reads TGCGCCAGCAGCCAAGACTCGGCTACAGAGACCCAGTACTTC.

The rearrangement joins TRBV7-9 to TRBJ2-5, with 12 bases identical to TRBD2. The CDR3 is 15 amino acids. Trimming took 4 bases from V and 4 from J; bases not matched to a gene: 4. Germline-derived CDR1 and CDR2 are SEHNR and FQNEAQ (reference sequence). For the CDR3, the DNA is TGTGCCAGCAGCTCTAAGACTAGCGGGAGAGAGACCCAGTACTTC. Its protein product is CASSSKTSGRETQYF.

This chain links TRBV7-9 with TRBJ2-7; D not certain. With 2 bases removed from V and 0 bases from J, the gap between germline ends came to 5 bases. Germline V lookup: CDR1 SEHNR, CDR2 FQNEAQ (reference sequence). This CDR3 region has 13 residues. The CDR3 sequence: CASSLQVSYEQYF. CDR3 DNA sequence: TGTGCCAGCAGCTTACAGGTCTCCTACGAGCAGTACTTC.

This clonotype was picked up many times. The chain couples TRBV11-2 to TRBJ2-2; D is undetermined. V dropped 8 bases and J dropped 1 base, with 11 bases sitting between them. The CDR3 extends over 14 amino acids. Germline V gene lookup returns CDR1 SGHAT and CDR2 FQNNGV. The CDR3 DNA sequence: TGTGCCAGCGGGGATAACAGGAACACCGGGGAGCTGTTTTTT. Amino acid sequence: CASGDNRNTGELFF.

This clonotype has ten or more counts. The chain is built from TRBV6-2 or TRBV6-3 and TRBJ1-2; D possibly corresponds to TRBD1 (5 bases). The germline V gene has CDR1 MNHEY and CDR2 SVGEGT. Trimming left V 0 bases short and J 2 bases short, with 13 bases between. The CDR3 is made up of 16 amino acids. As DNA, the CDR3 is TGTGCCAGCAGTTACTCGAGGGGAGTTACCAACTATGGCTACACCTTC. Protein: CASSYSRGVTNYGYTF.

Details on this clonotype: Germline is not matched at one junction end, which may reflect a read error. The chain recombines TRBV6-4 with TRBJ2-5, with 9 bases that match TRBD1. This CDR3 has 14 amino acids. CDR1 and CDR2 from the germline V gene are MRHNA and SNTAGT. The CDR3 reads CTSSPRTGEETQYF. The CDR3 DNA follows: TGTACCAGCAGTCCACGGACAGGGGAAGAGACCCAGTACTTC.

The V call is TRBV7-2, the J call TRBJ2-7; 12 nucleotides match TRBD1. The ends lost 5 bases at V and 7 bases at J; junction bases unmatched: 6. Germline loops: CDR1 SGHTA, CDR2 FQGNSA. The CDR3 has 14 residues. The CDR3 is CASSTGQGAEEQYF. The CDR3 DNA sequence: TGTGCCAGCAGCACGGGACAGGGGGCGGAGGAGCAGTACTTC. The whole variable domain, filled in from reference TRBV7-2 and TRBJ2-7, reads GAGVSQSPSNKVTEKGKDVELRCDPISGHTALYWYRQSLGQGLEFLIYFQGNSAPDKSGLPSDRFSAERTGGSVSTLTIQRTQQEDSAVYLCASSTGQGAEEQYFGPGTRLTVT.

This clonotype came up many times. The chain is built from TRBV11-2 and TRBJ2-7; no definite D call. The CDR3 is made up of 14 amino acids. CDR1 and CDR2 (germline): SGHAT, FQNNGV. The ends were cut back, 0 bases at V and 7 bases at J, with 13 bases in the middle. The CDR3 protein is CASSLDYGSREQYF. CDR3 sequence (DNA): TGTGCCAGCAGCTTAGATTACGGTTCGCGGGAGCAGTACTTC.

This clonotype has at least ten counts. The chain joins TRBV6-1 to TRBJ1-1, with unresolved D. CDR3 size: 14 residues. Germline V gives CDR1 MNHNS, CDR2 SASEGT. V lost 8 bases and J 4 bases, leaving 17 bases between the germline ends. The CDR3 sequence is CASRPSREGTEAFF. The DNA of the CDR3 is TGTGCCAGCCGGCCGAGTCGGGAGGGCACTGAAGCTTTCTTT.

This clonotype showed up just a few times. The chain couples TRBV7-9 to TRBJ2-3; 15 bases map to TRBD2. CDR3 length equals 17 residues. Germline CDR1 reads SEHNR; CDR2 reads FQNEAQ (reference sequence). The ends lost 0 bases at V and 4 bases at J; junction bases unmatched: 2. CDR3 coding DNA: TGTGCCAGCAGCTTAGCGGGACTAGCGGGAGGTCCAGATACGCAGTATTTT. Its translation is CASSLAGLAGGPDTQYF.

This clonotype was recorded a few times. The rearrangement joins TRBV4-3 to TRBJ1-5; unclear D gene. The CDR3 is made up of 16 amino acids. Trimming removed 0 bases at V and 5 bases at J, with 14 bases between. The germline V gene encodes CDR1 LGHNA and CDR2 YSLEER. CDR3 region: CASSQDLSTAHQPQHF. The DNA of the CDR3 is TGCGCCAGCAGCCAAGATCTCTCCACAGCTCATCAGCCCCAGCATTTT.

This chain connects TRBV7-2 to TRBJ2-1, with a possible D match to TRBD1 (7 bases). V was clipped by 5 bases and J by 8 bases, with 22 bases between them. CDR1 and CDR2 from the germline V gene are SGHTA and FQGNSA. The CDR3 covers 16 residues. CDR3 coding DNA: TGTGCCAGCAGCGTAATGCGGGACAGAGCCAACGATGAGCAGTTCTTC. As protein: CASSVMRDRANDEQFF.

As regards this clonotype: A much larger clone is a single base away; this may be a read error. This chain connects TRBV7-2 to TRBJ2-1, with D tentatively TRBD2 (5 bases). V lost 6 bases and J 13 bases, leaving 19 bases between the germline ends. Germline CDR1 SGHTA, CDR2 FQGNSA. The CDR3 runs 13 residues. CDR3 sequence (DNA): TGTGCCAGCAGTCAGCGGACGCAAGAGACCCAGTTCTTC. Translation gives CASSQRTQETQFF.

As concerns this clonotype: This could be a read error, since a much larger clone is one nucleotide away. The rearrangement links TRBV10-3 to TRBJ1-1; no firm D call. Germline lookup yields CDR1 ENHRY and CDR2 SYGVKD. This CDR3 has 14 amino acids. CDR3 protein: CVISESSRSHKGFF. DNA for the CDR3: TGTGTCATCAGTGAGTCTAGTCGGTCCCATAAAGGCTTCTTT.

This clonotype was detected many times. The rearrangement uses TRBV6-2 or TRBV6-3 and TRBJ1-5; a weak D match, TRBD1 (6 bases). Per the germline V gene, CDR1 is MNHEY and CDR2 is SVGEGT. The CDR3 is 16 amino acids. V was clipped by 5 bases and J by 2 bases, with 16 bases between them. The CDR3 DNA reads as TGTGCCAGCAGTGAGGCACCAGGGGTGGGCAATCAGCCCCAGCATTTT. This encodes CASSEAPGVGNQPQHF.

This clonotype was detected ten times or more. This rearrangement joins TRBV7-3 to TRBJ2-1; TRBD2 might be the D (5 bases). Germline CDR1 is SGHTA and CDR2 is FQGTGA. The V end lost 0 bases, the J end lost 4 bases, and 10 bases lay between the germline ends. The CDR3 contains 15 residues. This CDR3 is CASSLTRGPYNEQFF. In DNA form, the CDR3 reads TGTGCCAGCAGCTTAACACGCGGGCCGTACAATGAGCAGTTCTTC.

At least ten counts were recorded for this clonotype. The chain combines TRBV2 with TRBJ2-1, with 8 bases aligning to TRBD2. The CDR3 totals 14 residues. The germline gives CDR1 SNHLY, CDR2 FYNNEI. The trim removed 6 bases at V and 5 bases at J, leaving 6 bases unmatched. CDR3 protein: CASSGLAGNNEQFF. The CDR3 DNA sequence: TGTGCCAGCAGCGGACTAGCTGGTAACAATGAGCAGTTCTTC. Using reference TRBV2 and TRBJ2-1 for the parts outside the CDR3, the full variable domain is EPEVTQTPSHQVTQMGQEVILRCVPISNHLYFYWYRQILGQKVEFLVSFYNNEISEKSEIFDDQFSVERPDGSNFTLKIRSTKLEDSAMYFCASSGLAGNNEQFFGPGTRLTVL.